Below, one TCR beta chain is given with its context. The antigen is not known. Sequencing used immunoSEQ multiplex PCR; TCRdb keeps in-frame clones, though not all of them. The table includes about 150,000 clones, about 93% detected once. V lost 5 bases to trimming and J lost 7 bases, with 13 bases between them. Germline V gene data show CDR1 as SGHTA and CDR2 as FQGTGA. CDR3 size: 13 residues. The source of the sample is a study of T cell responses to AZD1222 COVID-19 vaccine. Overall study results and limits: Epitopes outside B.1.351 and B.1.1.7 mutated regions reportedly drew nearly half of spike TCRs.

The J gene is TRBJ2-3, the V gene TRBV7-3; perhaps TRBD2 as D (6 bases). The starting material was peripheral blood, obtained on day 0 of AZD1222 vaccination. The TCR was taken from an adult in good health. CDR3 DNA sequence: TGTGCCAGCAGCGAAGGAGGGGCCAATACGCAGTATTTT. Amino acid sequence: CASSEGGANTQYF.